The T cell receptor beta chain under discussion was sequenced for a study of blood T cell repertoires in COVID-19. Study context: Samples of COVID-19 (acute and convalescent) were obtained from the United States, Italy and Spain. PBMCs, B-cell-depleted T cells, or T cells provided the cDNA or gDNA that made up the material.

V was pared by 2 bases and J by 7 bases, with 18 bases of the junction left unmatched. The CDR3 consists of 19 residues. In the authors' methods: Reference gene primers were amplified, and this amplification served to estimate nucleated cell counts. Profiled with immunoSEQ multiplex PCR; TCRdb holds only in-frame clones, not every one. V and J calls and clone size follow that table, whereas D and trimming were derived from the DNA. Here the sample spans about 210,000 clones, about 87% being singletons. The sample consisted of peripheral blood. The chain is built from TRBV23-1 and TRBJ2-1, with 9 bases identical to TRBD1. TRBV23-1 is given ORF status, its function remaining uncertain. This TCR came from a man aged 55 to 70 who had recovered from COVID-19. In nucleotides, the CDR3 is TGCGCCAGCAGTCAAGCCCCAAACCCCGGGACAGGGTCGGGAAATGAGCAGTTCTTC. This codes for CASSQAPNPGTGSGNEQFF.